The sequence of this T cell receptor beta chain was determined in a study of Ad26.COV2.S vaccination and SARS-CoV-2 variants (dated by TCRdb to about 2021). Looking at the study overall: Vaccine-arm donors came from COV1001, a multicentre, randomized, double-blind, placebo-controlled phase I-IIa trial of Ad26.COV2.S in healthy adults. Ad26.COV2.S was administered intramuscularly at 5 x 10^10 or 1 x 10^11 viral particles, either as a single shot or as two shots given 56 days apart. The specificity and breadth of SARS-CoV-2-reactive T cell receptors after Ad26.COV2.S vaccination were assessed by TCRbeta repertoire sequencing. The TCR-sequenced set comprised approximately 30 samples: about 19 Ad26.COV2.S vaccine recipients, 5 placebo recipients and 8 SARS-CoV-2 convalescent individuals. Trial participants were randomized into five groups of five, in which low-dose or high-dose Ad26.COV2.S was given once or twice, or placebo was given on both occasions. Investigators did not know the trial group allocation while performing experiments and assessing outcomes.

Reading from cysteine to phenylalanine, the CDR3 counts 15 amino acids. Only the CDR3 portion is preserved as DNA: 45 bases, with reading frame beginning at the first base. The V and J ends are trimmed by 4 bases and 0 bases, leaving 11 bases between them. The CDR1 and CDR2 encoded by the germline V gene (reference sequence) are LNHDA and SQIVND. The table lists this clone with a few counts. The specificity of this receptor is unknown. No much larger clone is present one base from it, and per-base qualities are unavailable. The immunoSEQ Assay was used to sequence TCRbeta CDR3 regions. After extraction, genomic DNA underwent amplification by bias-controlled multiplex PCR, followed by high-throughput sequencing. The original methods were these. To quantify the absolute abundance of every unique TCRbeta CDR3 region, sequences were collapsed and filtered. T cell fraction was estimated by normalization of TCRbeta template counts to usable DNA, with usable DNA being measured through amplification of reference genes present in all nucleated cells. Repertoire TCRs were annotated as SARS-CoV-2-specific when V gene, CDR3 amino acid sequence and J gene were exactly matched to a known reactive TCR set. MIRA supplied the reference SARS-CoV-2 TCR set, which was filtered for enrichment in COVID-19-positive ImmuneCODE repertoires so that public or cross-reactive TCRs were removed. Using the MIRA antigens, annotated TCRs were further analysed by specific ORF or by position within an ORF. Breadth was defined as the number of annotated unique rearrangements divided by the total number of unique productive rearrangements, and depth was defined as the summed frequency of the annotated unique rearrangements. Two-sided Wilcoxon rank-sum tests were applied when comparing TCR breadth between groups. TCRdb retrieved this table from immuneACCESS and kept in-frame rearrangements only. Not all clones are present; in checked studies, unresolved V genes account for under half, and no reason is known for the remainder. The V and J calls and the clone size are those of that table, but D and trimming were determined from the DNA. The sample profile shows hundreds of thousands of clones; about 88% of them were found once. Of the sample, 6.4% is held by the ten largest clones.

General study outcomes and caveats: The study lacked the statistical power to compare responses across vaccine doses or regimens. It was noted by the authors that total T cell responses may have been underestimated by the TCR breadth and depth analyses. Substantial breadth of spike-specific CD8+ and CD4+ T cell responses was reported after vaccination. Vaccine and placebo recipients had similar non-spike TCR breadth, a finding consistent with the vaccine containing only spike. Ad26.COV2.S recipients had higher spike-specific TCR breadth than placebo recipients (P = 0.0014).

The treatment or condition tag for this specimen amounts to: about 20 received Ad26.COV2.S at low or high dose, single or two shots; roughly five received placebo; per-sample allocation not given. Repertoires of vaccine and placebo recipients were sequenced from samples collected on day 63 after the first injection. In Cohort 1b, 20 to 25 adults aged 18-55 years were enrolled at a single site in Boston, USA, between 29 July and 7 August 2020. Ad26.COV2.S was a replication-incompetent adenovirus type 26 vector expressing a prefusion-stabilized SARS-CoV-2 spike protein from the original Wuhan strain.

Sequencing was performed on peripheral blood, taken in a trial of Ad26.COV2.S vaccine versus placebo. The TCR originated in a person aged 18 to 59 who received the Ad26.COV2.S COVID-19 vaccine or a placebo. The chain is encoded by TRBV19 joined to TRBJ2-3, with the D gene too uncertain to name. The sequence in DNA is TGTGCCAGTAGTAGGGCAGAGGTTAGCACAGATACGCAGTATTTT. This codes for CASSRAEVSTDTQYF.